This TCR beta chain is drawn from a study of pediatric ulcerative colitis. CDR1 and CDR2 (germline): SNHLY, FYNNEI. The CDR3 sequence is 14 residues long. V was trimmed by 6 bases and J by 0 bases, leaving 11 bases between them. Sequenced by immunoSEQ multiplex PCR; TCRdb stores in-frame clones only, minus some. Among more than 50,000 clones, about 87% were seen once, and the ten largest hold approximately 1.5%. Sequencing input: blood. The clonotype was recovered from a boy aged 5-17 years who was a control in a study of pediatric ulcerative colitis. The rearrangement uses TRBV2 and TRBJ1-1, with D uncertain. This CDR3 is CASRKEQMNTEAFF. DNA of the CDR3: TGTGCCAGCAGGAAAGAACAAATGAACACTGAAGCTTTCTTT.